This TCR beta chain was obtained from a study of identical twins. The germline V gene has CDR1 SGHTA and CDR2 FQGNSA. The CDR3 extends over 15 amino acids. V was clipped by 0 bases and J by 4 bases, with 11 bases between them. This clonotype has more than one count but fewer than ten. Each CDR3 protein gets one entry after TCRdb re-called the 5' RACE reads with MiXCR. The sample holds just over 500,000 distinct CDR3 sequences; approximately 22% are singletons and the top ten take 0.91%. In addition, the sample was reused for a study of T cells expressing NK-cell markers. That source notes: The sequencing cohort of eight donors included seven HCMV-seropositive individuals and one seronegative individual.

The specimen sequenced was CD4+ T cells sorted from blood. This sequence originates from a woman aged 18-35 years in good health. The rearrangement joins TRBV7-2 to TRBJ2-3, with TRBD2 as a possible D gene (6 bases). The chain's CDR3 is CASSLAGRRSDTQYF. The DNA for the CDR3 is TGTGCCAGCAGCTTAGCCGGGAGAAGGTCAGATACGCAGTATTTT.